This TCR beta chain came from a study of shared clonotypes between healthy human individuals. CDR3 length: 14 amino acids. From germline, CDR1 is SGHRS and CDR2 YFSETQ. V lost 0 bases and J lost 5, with 11 bases in between. In the case of this clone: Its antigen is unidentified. Other DNA sequences of this sample code for an identical CDR3.

Study findings and constraints: Among the subsets, naive ones generally showed larger estimated richness than memory ones.

Some 32,000 T cell genomes, or roughly 200 ng DNA, went into the sorted-subset replicate PCRs. Here immunoSEQ multiplex PCR was the method, and the copy in TCRdb shows in-frame clones only, minus some. The sample records 2 million to 2.5 million clones, just under 95% being singletons. The receptor comes from a young man in good health. Some clones in this sample may be carry-over from other donors' samples. The chain combines TRBV5-1 with TRBJ2-5, with D possibly being TRBD1 (5 bases). Sequenced input: naive CD4+ T cells from PBMCs. Indicated subset: CD45RA+ positively selected. In DNA form, the CDR3 reads TGCGCCAGCAGCTTGGGACAGATTCGGGAGACCCAGTACTTC. Translation: CASSLGQIRETQYF.